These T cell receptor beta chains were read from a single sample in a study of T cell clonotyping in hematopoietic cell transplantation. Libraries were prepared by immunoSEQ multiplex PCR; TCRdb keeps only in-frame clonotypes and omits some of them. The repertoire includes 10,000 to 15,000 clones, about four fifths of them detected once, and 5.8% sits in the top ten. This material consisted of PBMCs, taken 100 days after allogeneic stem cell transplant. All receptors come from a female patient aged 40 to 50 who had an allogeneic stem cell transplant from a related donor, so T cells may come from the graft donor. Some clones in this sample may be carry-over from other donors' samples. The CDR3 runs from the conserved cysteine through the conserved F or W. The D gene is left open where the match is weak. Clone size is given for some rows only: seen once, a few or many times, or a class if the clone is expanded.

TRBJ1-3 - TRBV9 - CASRPAGLGGNTIYF TGTGCCAGCAGACCGGCAGGGCTCGGAGGAAACACCATATATTTT
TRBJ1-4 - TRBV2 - CASGRVNEKLFF TGTGCCAGCGGGAGGGTGAATGAAAAACTGTTTTTT
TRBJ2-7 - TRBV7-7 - CATSLATSSKAYEQYF TGTGCCACCAGCTTAGCGACCTCTAGCAAGGCCTACGAGCAGTACTTC
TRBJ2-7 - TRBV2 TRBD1 CAGGTGGDYEQYF TGTGCCGGAGGGACAGGGGGAGATTACGAGCAGTACTTC
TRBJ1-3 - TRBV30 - CAWSDGWISGNTIYF TGTGCCTGGAGCGACGGTTGGATCTCTGGAAACACCATATATTTT
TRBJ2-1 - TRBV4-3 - CASSQGGNEQFF TGCGCCAGCAGCCAAGGGGGGAATGAGCAGTTCTTC
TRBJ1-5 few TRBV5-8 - CASSLTYSNQPQHF TGTGCCAGCAGCTTGACGTATAGCAATCAGCCCCAGCATTTT
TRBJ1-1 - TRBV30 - CASEPDGIWTEAFF TGTGCTTCCGAACCAGACGGGATTTGGACTGAAGCTTTCTTT
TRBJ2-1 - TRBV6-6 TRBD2 CASSYGGSSYNEQFF TGTGCCAGCAGTTACGGCGGGAGCTCCTACAATGAGCAGTTCTTC
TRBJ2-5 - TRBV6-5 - CASRRRSGQETQYF TGTGCCAGCAGACGAAGGTCAGGCCAAGAGACCCAGTACTTC
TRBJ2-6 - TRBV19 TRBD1 CASDRGDSLANVLTF TGTGCCAGTGACAGGGGGGATTCTTTGGCCAACGTCCTGACTTTC
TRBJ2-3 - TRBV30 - CAWRHEPDSENTDTQYF TGTGCCTGGAGACACGAGCCGGACTCAGAAAACACAGATACGCAGTATTTT
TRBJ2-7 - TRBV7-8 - CASSLGAGRLYEQYF TGTGCCAGCAGCTTAGGGGCGGGACGGCTCTACGAGCAGTACTTC
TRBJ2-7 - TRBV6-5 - CASSRAGPSYEQYF TGTGCCAGCAGCCGCGCGGGGCCGTCCTACGAGCAGTACTTC
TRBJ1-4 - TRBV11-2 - CASSSQGSLNEKLFF TGTGCCAGCAGCTCTCAGGGTTCCCTCAATGAAAAACTGTTTTTT
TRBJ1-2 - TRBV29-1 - CRVDDNYGYTF TGCAGAGTTGACGATAACTATGGCTACACCTTC
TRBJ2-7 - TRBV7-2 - CASSLGREYEQYF TGTGCCAGCAGCTTAGGCAGGGAGTACGAGCAGTACTTC
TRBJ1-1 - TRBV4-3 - CASSQDTGLWAFF TGCGCCAGCAGCCAAGATACGGGTCTTTGGGCTTTCTTT
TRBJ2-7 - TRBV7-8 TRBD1 CASSPYRDRTYEQYF TGTGCCAGCAGTCCTTACCGGGACAGGACCTACGAGCAGTACTTC
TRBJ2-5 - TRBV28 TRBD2 CASSPGRGTQYF TGTGCCAGCAGCCCCGGGAGGGGAACCCAGTACTTC
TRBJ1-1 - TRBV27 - CASSLMGGALNTEAFF TGTGCCAGCAGTTTAATGGGGGGTGCCCTTAACACTGAAGCTTTCTTT
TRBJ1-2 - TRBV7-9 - CASSFSGSGAGYTF TGTGCCAGCAGCTTTAGCGGGTCGGGAGCTGGCTACACCTTC
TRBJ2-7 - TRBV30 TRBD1 CAWALRQGFYEQYF TGTGCCTGGGCCTTGCGACAGGGGTTCTACGAGCAGTACTTC
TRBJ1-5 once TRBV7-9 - CASSLAGASGQPQHF TGTGCCAGCAGCTTGGCGGGGGCGTCTGGCCAGCCCCAGCATTTT
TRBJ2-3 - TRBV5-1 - CASSLVQGLDTQYF TGCGCCAGCAGCTTGGTCCAGGGCCTAGATACGCAGTATTTT
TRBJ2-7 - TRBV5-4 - CASSSEFRAYEQYF TGTGCCAGCAGCTCGGAATTCAGGGCTTACGAGCAGTACTTC
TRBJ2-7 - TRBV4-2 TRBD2 CASSQEGSGNPYEQYF TGTGCCAGCAGCCAAGAGGGTAGCGGGAACCCCTACGAGCAGTACTTC
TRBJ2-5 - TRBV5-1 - CASSLGLARETQYF TGCGCCAGCAGCTTGGGTCTAGCGAGGGAGACCCAGTACTTC
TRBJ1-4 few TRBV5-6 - CASRYGSNEKLFF TGTGCCAGCAGATACGGGTCTAATGAAAAACTGTTTTTT
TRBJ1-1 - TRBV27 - CASSLSRGAQTEAFF TGTGCCAGCAGTTTATCGCGCGGGGCACAGACTGAAGCTTTCTTT
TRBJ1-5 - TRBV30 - CAWSGASNQPQHF TGTGCCTGGAGTGGGGCTAGCAATCAGCCCCAGCATTTT
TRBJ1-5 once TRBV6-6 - CASSYGATSNQPQHF TGTGCCAGCAGTTACGGGGCAACATCAAATCAGCCCCAGCATTTT
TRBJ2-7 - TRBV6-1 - CASKQGGSSSYEQYF TGTGCCAGCAAGCAGGGGGGATCGAGCTCCTACGAGCAGTACTTC
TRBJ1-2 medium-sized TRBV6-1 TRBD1 CASRNRGISQGYTF TGTGCCAGCAGGAACAGGGGGATTAGTCAAGGCTACACCTTC
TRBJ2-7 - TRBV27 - CASTPGQAIGVEQYF TGTGCCAGCACTCCTGGACAAGCCATTGGGGTCGAGCAGTACTTC
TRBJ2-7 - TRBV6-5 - CASSYWPSQYF TGTGCCAGCAGTTACTGGCCGTCGCAGTACTTC
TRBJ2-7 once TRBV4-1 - CASSQETGHIYEQYF TGCGCCAGCAGCCAAGAAACGGGACACATTTACGAGCAGTACTTC
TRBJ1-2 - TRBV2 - CASSGSGPYGYTF TGTGCCAGCAGTGGTTCGGGTCCTTATGGCTACACCTTC
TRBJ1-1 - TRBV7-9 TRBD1 CASRTPGQQNTEAFF TGTGCCAGCCGGACCCCGGGACAGCAGAACACTGAAGCTTTCTTT
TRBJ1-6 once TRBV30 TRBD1 CAWSAGQNNSPLHF TGTGCCTGGAGTGCGGGACAGAATAATTCACCCCTCCACTTT
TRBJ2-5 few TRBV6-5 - CASSLSDGGTQYF TGTGCCAGCTCCCTTAGCGACGGAGGGACCCAGTACTTC
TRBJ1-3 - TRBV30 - CAWSVSGRGNTIYF TGTGCCTGGAGTGTATCCGGGAGAGGAAACACCATATATTTT
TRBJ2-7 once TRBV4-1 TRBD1 CASSQDKGASYEQYF TGCGCCAGCAGCCAAGATAAGGGGGCGTCCTACGAGCAGTACTTC
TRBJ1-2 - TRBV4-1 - CASSQDEGRDYGYTF TGCGCCAGCAGCCAAGACGAGGGAAGGGACTATGGCTACACCTTC
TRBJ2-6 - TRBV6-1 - CASSEEGAGANVLTF TGTGCCAGCAGTGAGGAAGGGGCTGGGGCCAACGTCCTGACTTTC
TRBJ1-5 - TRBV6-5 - CASSWTVNSNQPQHF TGTGCCAGCAGCTGGACAGTTAATAGCAATCAGCCCCAGCATTTT
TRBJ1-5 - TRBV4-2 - CASSQESGRDQPQHF TGTGCCAGCAGCCAAGAATCGGGGAGGGATCAGCCCCAGCATTTT
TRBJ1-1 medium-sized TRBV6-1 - CASSEVSYTEAFF TGTGCCAGCAGTGAGGTGTCGTACACTGAAGCTTTCTTT
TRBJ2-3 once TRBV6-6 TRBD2 CASSLNSGNTDTQYF TGTGCCAGCAGCTTAAATAGCGGGAACACAGATACGCAGTATTTT
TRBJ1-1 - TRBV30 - CAWSAYPTNTEAFF TGTGCCTGGAGTGCCTACCCTACGAACACTGAAGCTTTCTTT
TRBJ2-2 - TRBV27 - CASSLGASPRELFF TGTGCCAGCAGTTTAGGGGCGAGCCCCCGGGAGCTGTTTTTT
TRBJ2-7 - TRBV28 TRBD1 CASSPRDSGFIYEQYF TGTGCCAGCAGTCCTAGGGACAGTGGCTTCATCTACGAGCAGTACTTC
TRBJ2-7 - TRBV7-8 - CASSPDSVEQYF TGTGCCAGCAGCCCGGACAGTGTCGAGCAGTACTTC
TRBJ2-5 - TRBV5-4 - CASSFHDQETQYF TGTGCCAGCAGCTTCCATGACCAAGAGACCCAGTACTTC
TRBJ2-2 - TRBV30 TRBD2 CAWRGRVFAGGLLFF TGTGCCTGGAGGGGCAGGGTGTTCGCGGGAGGGCTTCTGTTTTTT
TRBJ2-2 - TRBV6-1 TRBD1 CASSEAGTGEGWELFF TGTGCCAGCAGTGAAGCAGGGACAGGCGAGGGGTGGGAGCTGTTTTTT
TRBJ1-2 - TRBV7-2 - CASSPLAGLGYTF TGTGCCAGCAGTCCTTTAGCCGGGCTTGGCTACACCTTC